Below, one T cell receptor beta chain is given with its context. Which antigen it targets is not known. Per-nucleotide qualities are absent, and no much larger clonotype sits a single base away. TCRdb names Illumina NovaSeq 6000 as the instrument used. TCRalpha and TCRbeta cDNA libraries were constructed by 5'RACE with constant-segment primers, with sample barcodes and unique molecular identifiers being introduced. RNA was extracted from every sample with Trizol reagent. The libraries were amplified in two PCR steps, and the second step added a second sample barcode and Illumina TruSeq adapters. The libraries were sequenced on an Illumina NovaSeq using 2 x 150 bp paired-end reads. In the authors' own workflow: Reads were demultiplexed and collapsed into UMI-guided consensus sequences with migec v1.2.7. Using mixcr v2.1.11, UMI consensuses were aligned to TRA and TRB V and J templates and then assembled into clonotypes. A clonotype was counted as expanded or contracted only if both edgeR and NoisET called the change significant, with noise models trained on biological replicates. For edgeR calls, the cutoffs were a false discovery rate-adjusted p below 0.01 and a log2 fold-change threshold of 1. As an exploratory analysis of dynamics, max-normalized trajectories of the 1000 most abundant clonotypes were examined with PCA combined with hierarchical clustering. The CD4 or CD8 phenotype of responding clones was assigned using the separately sequenced CD4+ and CD8+ repertoires. Clones were called with MiXCR by TCRdb after fastp trimmed the public reads at Q25, and only in-frame beta chains were retained. Every entry covers one CDR3 protein and lists the most common genes and DNA from its rows. The V and J calls follow TCRdb's processing rather than the paper's. Counted in this sample were roughly 130,000 distinct CDR3 sequences; over 15% of them appeared once. Around 4.8% of the sample is taken by the ten largest.

The data belong to a study of T-cell memory formation after mild COVID-19 (dated by TCRdb to 2020 to 2023). Study-level background: TCR sequence clusters from the two donors were largely donor specific. Two young, previously healthy adult volunteers, one female and one male, were included in the cohort. In a couple of donors, T-cell clones that expanded and contracted after mild COVID-19 were followed by sequencing TCRalpha and TCRbeta repertoires longitudinally. Study-wide conclusions, independent of this receptor: Clones that contracted from day 15 to 85 showed balanced CD4/CD8 phenotypes, whereas a second wave of clones that expanded from day 15 to 37 leaned towards CD4+. Contracting CD4+ clones were found mainly in CM and EM memory subsets, while CD8+ clones were enriched in EMRA. Some responding clones were found in pre-infection memory, which suggests that pre-existing cross-reactive memory T cells took part in the SARS-CoV-2 response. Whether the second-wave clones peaking on day 37 were SARS-CoV-2 specific was not confirmed. Only a couple of mild cases were covered in the study, and larger cohorts including severe cases with pre-infection samples were considered necessary.

The CDR3 has 13 amino acids, counting the end cysteine and phenylalanine. Just the 39-base CDR3 DNA is kept, in frame starting at base 1. The germline V gene encodes CDR1 SGHRS and CDR2 YFSETQ. V was cut back by 5 bases and J by 5 bases, leaving a gap of 12 bases between them. PBMCs were isolated by Ficoll-Paque density gradient centrifugation. The sequenced sample consisted of PBMCs or a T cell subset sorted from them (not recorded which). The V gene is TRBV5-1 and the J gene is TRBJ2-3; possibly the D gene is TRBD1, per 5 matching bases. The receptor's source is a young man who had mild COVID-19 (a few samples of this study predate the infection). The sample titles of this study are shuffled in the database, so cell type and time point are left out; the donor was told from shared clones. The CDR3 in this case is CASRLQGEDTQYF. The DNA reads TGCGCCAGCAGACTACAAGGGGAAGATACGCAGTATTTT. The CDR3, completed at both ends by the reference TRBV5-1 and TRBJ2-3 genes, gives the full variable domain KAGVTQTPRYLIKTRGQQVTLSCSPISGHRSVSWYQQTPGQGLQFLFEYFSETQRNKGNFPGRFSGRQFSNSRSEMNVSTLELGDSALYLCASRLQGEDTQYFGPGTRLTVL.